The 13 T cell receptor beta chains reported below all come from one sample, sequenced in a study of T cells in Graves' hyperthyroidism and ophthalmopathy (dated by TCRdb to between 2018 and 2021). Receptor libraries were prepared by multiplex PCR. This sample was sequenced with an Illumina HiSeq 2000. The TCR beta CDR3 regions were amplified from RNA transcripts. For the first round of RT-PCR on the TCR CDR3, the HTBI primer set was used together with the Qiagen OneStep RT-PCR kit. TCRdb applied fastp at Q25 and MiXCR to the public reads, then kept only in-frame beta chains. Entries are consolidated by CDR3 protein sequence, retaining the most common genes and DNA. The sample profile shows around 350,000 distinct CDR3 sequences; 20% to 25% of them were found once. Together, the top ten hold about 70% of the sample. The specimen sequenced was blood. All receptors come from a man aged 45-65 years with Graves' hyperthyroidism.

In this sample, this clonotype turned up a few times. This sequence joins TRBV10-3 and TRBJ2-5; 7 bases fit TRBD2. Germline V gives CDR1 ENHRY, CDR2 SYGVKD. The CDR3 sequence is 12 residues long. The V and J ends lost 8 bases and 2 bases, in that order; junction bases with no gene match: 2. In nucleotides, the CDR3 is TGTGCCATCGGGCGGGGGCAAGAGACCCAGTACTTC. This codes for CAIGRGQETQYF.

The V and J genes are TRBV10-1 and TRBJ1-1; maybe TRBD1 (5 bases). V lost 3 bases and J lost 4, with 24 bases in between. The germline V gene encodes CDR1 WNHNN and CDR2 SYGVQD (reference sequence). CDR3 size: 18 residues. The CDR3 here is CASSERPPGRTGTTEAFF. The DNA of the CDR3 is TGCGCCAGCAGTGAAAGACCCCCCGGACGAACCGGGACCACTGAAGCTTTCTTT.

V gene TRBV18 combines with J gene TRBJ2-3, with 7 bases aligning to TRBD1. The germline V gene has CDR1 KGHSH and CDR2 LQKENI. Germline trimming cut 2 bases from V and 8 bases from J; bases unmatched to any gene: 16. CDR3 size: 17 residues. CDR3 nucleotides: TGTGCCAGCTCACCATTTATACCCGGACAGGCTGAGGGTACGCAGTATTTT. Amino acid sequence: CASSPFIPGQAEGTQYF.

The rearrangement joins TRBV5-1 to TRBJ2-2; 9 bases fit TRBD2. V lost 0 bases to trimming and J lost 4 bases; unmatched junction nucleotides: 13. The CDR3 has 19 residues. Germline V lookup: CDR1 SGHRS, CDR2 YFSETQ. Here the CDR3 DNA reads TGCGCCAGCAGCTTGGCGACTAGCGGAGCCCTTACCGCCACCGGGGAGCTGTTTTTT. Translation: CASSLATSGALTATGELFF. The full variable domain, its missing parts supplied by reference TRBV5-1 and TRBJ2-2, is KAGVTQTPRYLIKTRGQQVTLSCSPISGHRSVSWYQQTPGQGLQFLFEYFSETQRNKGNFPGRFSGRQFSNSRSEMNVSTLELGDSALYLCASSLATSGALTATGELFFGEGSRLTVL.

This clonotype was counted between two and nine times. The V gene is TRBV4-1, the J gene TRBJ2-1; 12 bases agree with TRBD2. The CDR3 loop spans 18 amino acids. After removal of 0 bases from V and 4 bases from J, the junction contained 7 bases not matched to a gene. Germline-derived CDR1 and CDR2 are MGHRA and YSYEKL. This chain's CDR3 is CASSQETLAGGEYNEQFF. As DNA, the CDR3 is TGCGCCAGCAGCCAAGAAACCCTAGCGGGAGGGGAATACAATGAGCAGTTCTTC.

The chain has TRBV4-1 and TRBJ2-7; 8 nucleotides match TRBD1. The germline gives CDR1 MGHRA, CDR2 YSYEKL. The CDR3 totals 13 residues. V lost 5 bases, J lost 4 bases, and 4 bases stayed unmatched. The DNA for the CDR3 is TGCGCCAGCAGCGGCCAGGGGGCGTACGAGCAGTACTTC. This translates into CASSGQGAYEQYF.

This clonotype was detected a few times. J is TRBJ2-6 and V is TRBV5-1; no firm D call. V was shortened by 4 bases and J by 1 base, with 9 bases between the two germline ends. The germline V gene encodes CDR1 SGHRS and CDR2 YFSETQ. The CDR3 runs 15 residues. The CDR3 region is CASSDDVSGANVLTF. CDR3 nucleotides: TGCGCCAGCAGCGATGACGTGTCTGGGGCCAACGTCCTGACTTTC.

This clonotype showed up just a few times. The chain links TRBV11-3 to TRBJ1-1; D ambiguous. The CDR3 loop spans 13 amino acids. The germline V and J ends were trimmed by 2 bases and 5 bases, with 9 bases remaining between them. The V gene's germline CDR1 is SGHNT and CDR2 YENEEA. The CDR3 region has the DNA TGTGCCAGCAGCTTAATTTTGGGGACTGAAGCTTTCTTT. It is translated as CASSLILGTEAFF.

This clonotype was detected a few times. The rearrangement uses TRBV19 and TRBJ1-1; D might be TRBD1 (5 bases). CDR1 and CDR2 (germline): LNHDA, SQIVND (reference sequence). This CDR3 has 16 amino acids. V lost 6 bases, J lost 3 bases, and 20 bases lay in between. CDR3 nucleotides: TGTGCCAGTAGAGAAGGCAGGGATTGGAAGCACACTGAAGCTTTCTTT. This gives the protein CASREGRDWKHTEAFF. The variable domain in full, completed from reference TRBV19 and TRBJ1-1, reads DGGITQSPKYLFRKEGQNVTLSCEQNLNHDAMYWYRQDPGQGLRLIYYSQIVNDFQKGDIAEGYSVSREKKESFPLTVTSAQKNPTAFYLCASREGRDWKHTEAFFGQGTRLTVV.

The chain joins TRBV19 to TRBJ2-7; the match to TRBD2 covers 12 bases. Trimming at V came to 2 bases and at J to 3 bases, leaving 5 bases not matched to a gene. The CDR3 is made up of 16 amino acids. Germline V gene sequence: CDR1 LNHDA, CDR2 SQIVND (reference sequence). The DNA for the CDR3 is TGTGCCAGTAGTATATCCGGGACTAGCGGGTTCTACGAGCAGTACTTC. This gives the protein CASSISGTSGFYEQYF.

This clonotype was seen a handful of times. The chain links TRBV28 to TRBJ2-7, with 7 bases fitting TRBD1. This CDR3 has 15 residues. Germline-derived CDR1 and CDR2 are MDHEN and SYDVKM. V trimming: 4 bases; J trimming: 3 bases; junction bases outside the gene matches: 9. The CDR3: CASSWGQNIDYEQYF. CDR3 nucleotide sequence: TGTGCCAGCAGTTGGGGACAGAATATAGACTACGAGCAGTACTTC. Based on the CDR3 plus reference TRBV28 and TRBJ2-7, the full variable domain is DVKVTQSSRYLVKRTGEKVFLECVQDMDHENMFWYRQDPGLGLRLIYFSYDVKMKEKGDIPEGYSVSREKKERFSLILESASTNQTSMYLCASSWGQNIDYEQYFGPGTRLTVT.

This clonotype was seen at least ten times. One end of the junction fails to match germline, which may point to a read error. The V call is TRBV5-1, the J call TRBJ2-5; 14 bases match TRBD2. This CDR3 is built from 15 residues. CDR1 is SGHRS and CDR2 is YFSETQ in the germline V gene. As DNA, the CDR3 is TGTGCCAGCAGCTCGGGACTAGCGGGAGTCGAGACCCAGTACTTC. This translates into CASSSGLAGVETQYF.

The chain is built from TRBV20-1 and TRBJ2-7, with D tentatively TRBD2 (5 bases). V was pared by 6 bases and J by 9 bases, with 12 bases between. Germline CDR1 DFQATT, CDR2 SNEGSKA (reference sequence). The CDR3 consists of 10 residues. The CDR3 sequence: CSAGSRGQYF. CDR3 nucleotides: TGCAGTGCCGGGTCCCGGGGGCAGTACTTC.